This T cell receptor beta chain was retrieved from a study of Graves' ophthalmopathy and Graves' hyperthyroidism. Study-level information: Ophthalmopathy absent within 18 months of follow-up marked hyperthyroidism as stable. Study findings and constraints: The majority of expanded thyroid clonotypes above 0.001 frequency also occurred in blood.

Trimming shortened V by 1 base and J by 7 bases, and 16 bases separated the two germline ends. Germline CDR1 and CDR2: PRHDT and FYEKMQ (reference sequence). The CDR3 runs to 15 residues. There are a few counts of this clonotype. Antigen: not known. The authors amplified TCR beta CDR3 regions, and they did so from RNA transcripts for repertoire sequencing. The first round was an RT-PCR with HTBI primers, and the second round was a multiplex PCR. TCRdb reanalysed the multiplex PCR reads using MiXCR and keeps one entry per CDR3 protein. The table includes around 1,200,000 distinct CDR3 sequences, about 35% detected once.

Sequencing used peripheral blood or thyroid tissue (not recorded which). The V gene is TRBV13, the J gene TRBJ1-2; D is uncertain. The source of this sequence is an adult man with Graves' hyperthyroidism. The CDR3 sequence is CASSLDPLMEGGYTF. CDR3 DNA sequence: TGTGCCAGCAGCTTAGACCCATTGATGGAGGGTGGCTACACCTTC. Filled out from reference TRBV13 and TRBJ1-2, the complete variable domain reads AAGVIQSPRHLIKEKRETATLKCYPIPRHDTVYWYQQGPGQDPQFLISFYEKMQSDKGSIPDRFSAQQFSDYHSELNMSSLELGDSALYFCASSLDPLMEGGYTFGSGTRLTVV.